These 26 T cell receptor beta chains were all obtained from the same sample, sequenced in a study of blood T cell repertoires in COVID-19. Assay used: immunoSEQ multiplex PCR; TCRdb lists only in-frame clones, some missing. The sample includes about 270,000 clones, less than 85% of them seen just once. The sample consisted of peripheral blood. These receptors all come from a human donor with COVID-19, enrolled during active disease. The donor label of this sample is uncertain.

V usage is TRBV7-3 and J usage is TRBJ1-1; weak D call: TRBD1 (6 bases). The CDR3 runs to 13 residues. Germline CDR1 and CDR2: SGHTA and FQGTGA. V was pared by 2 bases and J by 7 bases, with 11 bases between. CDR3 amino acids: CASSLGRDNEAFF. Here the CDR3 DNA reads TGTGCCAGCAGCTTAGGCAGGGACAATGAAGCTTTCTTT.

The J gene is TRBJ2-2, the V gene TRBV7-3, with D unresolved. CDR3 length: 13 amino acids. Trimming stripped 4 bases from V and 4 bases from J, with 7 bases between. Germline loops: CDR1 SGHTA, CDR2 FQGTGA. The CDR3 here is CASSSHGTGELFF. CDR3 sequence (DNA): TGTGCCAGCAGCTCCCACGGCACCGGGGAGCTGTTTTTT.

The CDR3 reads CASGQDRAYEQYF. In nucleotides, the CDR3 is TGTGCCAGCGGGCAGGACAGGGCCTACGAGCAGTACTTC. This chain uses TRBV7-9 with TRBJ2-7, with 8 bases fitting TRBD1. Looked up from germline, CDR1 is SEHNR and CDR2 is FQNEAQ (reference sequence). Unmatched junction bases numbered 5, after V lost 8 bases and J lost 2 bases. The CDR3 has 13 amino acids.

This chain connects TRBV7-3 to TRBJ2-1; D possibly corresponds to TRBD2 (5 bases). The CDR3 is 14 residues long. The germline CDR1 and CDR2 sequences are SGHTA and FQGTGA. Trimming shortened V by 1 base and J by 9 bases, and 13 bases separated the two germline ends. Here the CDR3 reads CASSLNSGFPEQFF. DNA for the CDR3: TGTGCCAGCAGCTTAAATTCGGGGTTTCCTGAGCAGTTCTTC.

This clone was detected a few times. CDR3 sequence reads: CASSQENNRGNQPQHF. In DNA form, the CDR3 reads TGTGCCAGCAGCCAAGAGAATAACAGGGGGAATCAGCCCCAGCATTTT. This chain links TRBV4-2 with TRBJ1-5; TRBD1 aligns across 8 bases. V lost 0 bases to trimming and J lost 4 bases; unmatched junction nucleotides: 5. CDR3 length: 16 amino acids. Germline-derived CDR1 and CDR2 are LGHNA and YNFKEQ.

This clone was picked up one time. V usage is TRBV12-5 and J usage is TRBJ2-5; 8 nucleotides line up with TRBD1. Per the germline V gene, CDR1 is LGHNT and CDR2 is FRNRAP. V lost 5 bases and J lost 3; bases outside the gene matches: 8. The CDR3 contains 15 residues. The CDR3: CASGPRGTGKETQYF. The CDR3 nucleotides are TGTGCTAGTGGTCCAAGGGGGACAGGAAAAGAGACCCAGTACTTC.

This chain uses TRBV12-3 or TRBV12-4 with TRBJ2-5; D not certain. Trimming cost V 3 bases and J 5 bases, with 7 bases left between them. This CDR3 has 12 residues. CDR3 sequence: CASSLAAETQYF. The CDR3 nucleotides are TGTGCCAGCAGTTTGGCGGCGGAGACCCAGTACTTC.

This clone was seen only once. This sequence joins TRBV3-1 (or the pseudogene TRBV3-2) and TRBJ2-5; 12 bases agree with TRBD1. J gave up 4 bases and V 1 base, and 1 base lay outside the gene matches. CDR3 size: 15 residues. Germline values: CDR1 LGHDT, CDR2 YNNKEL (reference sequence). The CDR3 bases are TGTGCCAGCAGCCAAGGGGACAGGGGGCGAGAGACCCAGTACTTC. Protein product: CASSQGDRGRETQYF.

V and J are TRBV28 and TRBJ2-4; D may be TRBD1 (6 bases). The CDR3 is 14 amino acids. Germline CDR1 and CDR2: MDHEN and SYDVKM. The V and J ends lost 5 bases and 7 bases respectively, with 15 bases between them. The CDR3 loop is CASSPRGGTNIQYF. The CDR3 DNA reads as TGTGCCAGCAGTCCCAGAGGGGGAACGAACATTCAGTACTTC.

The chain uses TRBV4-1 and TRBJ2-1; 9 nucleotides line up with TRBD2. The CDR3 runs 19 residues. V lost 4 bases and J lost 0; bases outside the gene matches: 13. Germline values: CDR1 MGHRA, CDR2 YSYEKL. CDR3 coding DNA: TGCGCCAGCAGCCCCCTTTCGGTAGCGGGAGCCTTCTCCTACAATGAGCAGTTCTTC. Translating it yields CASSPLSVAGAFSYNEQFF.

CDR3 protein: CTGSMSGRGTEAFF. DNA of the CDR3: TGCACCGGATCGATGTCAGGCAGGGGCACTGAAGCTTTCTTT. This rearrangement joins TRBV29-1 to TRBJ1-1; D may be TRBD1 (6 bases). This CDR3 region has 14 residues. The germline gives CDR1 SQVTM, CDR2 ANQGSEA.

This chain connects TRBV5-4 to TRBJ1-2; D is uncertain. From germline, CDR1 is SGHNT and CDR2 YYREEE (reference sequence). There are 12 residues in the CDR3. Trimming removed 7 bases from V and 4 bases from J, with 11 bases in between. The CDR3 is CASGEEGYGYTF. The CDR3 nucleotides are TGTGCCAGCGGGGAGGAGGGCTATGGCTACACCTTC. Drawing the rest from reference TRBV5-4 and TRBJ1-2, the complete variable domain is ETGVTQSPTHLIKTRGQQVTLRCSSQSGHNTVSWYQQALGQGPQFIFQYYREEENGRGNFPPRFSGLQFPNYSSELNVNALELDDSALYLCASGEEGYGYTFGSGTRLTVV.

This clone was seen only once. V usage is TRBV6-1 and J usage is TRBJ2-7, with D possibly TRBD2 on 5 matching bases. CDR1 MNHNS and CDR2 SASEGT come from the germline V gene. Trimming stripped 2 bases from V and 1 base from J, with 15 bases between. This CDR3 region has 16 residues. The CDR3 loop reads CASSEIGEWVSYEQYF. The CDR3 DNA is TGTGCCAGCAGTGAAATTGGGGAGTGGGTGTCCTACGAGCAGTACTTC.

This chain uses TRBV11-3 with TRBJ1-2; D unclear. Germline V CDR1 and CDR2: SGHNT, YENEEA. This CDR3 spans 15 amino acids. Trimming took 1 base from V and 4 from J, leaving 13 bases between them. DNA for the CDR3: TGTGCCAGCAGCTTAGTAGTTTCCCGTCTCTATGGCTACACCTTC. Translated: CASSLVVSRLYGYTF.

CDR3 DNA: TGTGCCAGCCAACGGGACTTAGGGGCCTACGAGCAGTACTTC. This sequence encodes CASQRDLGAYEQYF. The V and J genes are TRBV7-9 and TRBJ2-7; TRBD2 is a possible D gene (6 bases). With 8 bases removed from V and 2 bases from J, the gap between germline ends came to 16 bases. The CDR3 covers 14 residues. Germline CDR1 is SEHNR and CDR2 is FQNEAQ (reference sequence).

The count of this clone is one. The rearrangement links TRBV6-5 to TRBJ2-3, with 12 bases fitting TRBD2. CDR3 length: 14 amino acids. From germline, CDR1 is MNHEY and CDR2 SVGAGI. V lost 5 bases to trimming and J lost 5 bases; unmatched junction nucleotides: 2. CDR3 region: CASSPGLAGDTQYF. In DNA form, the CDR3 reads TGTGCCAGCAGTCCGGGACTAGCGGGAGATACGCAGTATTTT.

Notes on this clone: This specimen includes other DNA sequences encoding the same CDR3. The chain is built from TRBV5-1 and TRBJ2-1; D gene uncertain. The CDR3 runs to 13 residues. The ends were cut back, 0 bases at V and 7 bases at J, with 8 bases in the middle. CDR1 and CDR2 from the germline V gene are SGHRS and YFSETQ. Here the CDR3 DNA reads TGCGCCAGCAGCTTGGGCGGAATTAATGAGCAGTTCTTC. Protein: CASSLGGINEQFF.

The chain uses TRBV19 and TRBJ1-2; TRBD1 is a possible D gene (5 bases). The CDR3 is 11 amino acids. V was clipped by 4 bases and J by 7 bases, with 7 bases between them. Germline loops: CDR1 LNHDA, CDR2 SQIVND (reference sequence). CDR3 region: CASSSGGGYTF. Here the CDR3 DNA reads TGTGCCAGTAGTAGCGGGGGTGGCTACACCTTC.

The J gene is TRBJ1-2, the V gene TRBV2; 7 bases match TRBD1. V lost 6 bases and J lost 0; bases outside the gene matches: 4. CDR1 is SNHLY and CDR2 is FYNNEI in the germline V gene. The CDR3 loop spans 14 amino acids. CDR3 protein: CASRGTATNYGYTF. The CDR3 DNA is TGTGCCAGCAGGGGGACAGCTACTAACTATGGCTACACCTTC.

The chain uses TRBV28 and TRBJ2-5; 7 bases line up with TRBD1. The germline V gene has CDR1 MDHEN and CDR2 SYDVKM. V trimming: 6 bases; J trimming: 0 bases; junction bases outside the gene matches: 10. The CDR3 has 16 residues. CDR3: CASRGPGQLYQETQYF. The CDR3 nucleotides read TGTGCCAGCAGAGGTCCGGGACAGTTGTACCAAGAGACCCAGTACTTC.

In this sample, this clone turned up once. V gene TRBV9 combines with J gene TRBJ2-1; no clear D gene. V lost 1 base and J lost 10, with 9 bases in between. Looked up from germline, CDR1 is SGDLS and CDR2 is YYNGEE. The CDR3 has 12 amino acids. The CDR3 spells CASSVINGEQFF. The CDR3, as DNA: TGTGCCAGCAGCGTAATAAACGGGGAGCAGTTCTTC.

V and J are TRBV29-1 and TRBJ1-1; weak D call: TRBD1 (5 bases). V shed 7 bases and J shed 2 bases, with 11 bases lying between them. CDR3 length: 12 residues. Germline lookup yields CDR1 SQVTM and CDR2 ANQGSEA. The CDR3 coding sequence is TGCAGCGCTGCTCAGGGAAACACTGAAGCTTTCTTT. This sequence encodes CSAAQGNTEAFF.

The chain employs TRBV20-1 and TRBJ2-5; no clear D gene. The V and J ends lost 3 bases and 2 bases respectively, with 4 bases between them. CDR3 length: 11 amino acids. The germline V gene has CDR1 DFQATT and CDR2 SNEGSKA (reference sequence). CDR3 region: CSASRQETQYF. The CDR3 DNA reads TGCAGTGCTAGCCGTCAAGAGACCCAGTACTTC.

CDR3 loop: CASSLGQTYNEQFF. DNA of the CDR3: TGTGCCAGCAGCTTGGGTCAGACCTACAATGAGCAGTTCTTC. The chain couples TRBV5-5 to TRBJ2-1; no clear D gene. Trimming cost V 0 bases and J 2 bases, with 6 bases left between them. CDR1 and CDR2 from the germline V gene are SGHKS and YYEKEE (reference sequence). This CDR3 is built from 14 residues.

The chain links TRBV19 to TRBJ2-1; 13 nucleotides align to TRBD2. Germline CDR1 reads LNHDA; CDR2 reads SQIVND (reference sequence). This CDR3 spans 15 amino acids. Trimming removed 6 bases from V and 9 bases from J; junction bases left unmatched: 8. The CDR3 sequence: CASSTLAGGPVEQFF. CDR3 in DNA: TGTGCCAGTAGCACACTAGCGGGAGGGCCCGTTGAGCAGTTCTTC.

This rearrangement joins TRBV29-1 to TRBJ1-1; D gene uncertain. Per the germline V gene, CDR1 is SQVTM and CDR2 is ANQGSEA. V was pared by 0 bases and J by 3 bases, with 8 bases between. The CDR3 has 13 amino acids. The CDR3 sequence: CSVEDPGYTEAFF. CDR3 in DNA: TGCAGCGTTGAAGATCCGGGGTACACTGAAGCTTTCTTT.